These 25 T cell receptor beta chains share one sample of origin, sequenced in a study of blood T cell repertoires in COVID-19. Using immunoSEQ multiplex PCR, the repertoire was profiled, and TCRdb retains in-frame clones only, with some absent. Found here are about 78,000 clones, about 89% of them singletons; the top ten hold approximately 5%. Sequenced: peripheral blood. The receptors were gathered from a man over 45 with active or convalescent COVID-19.

This clone was seen more than once but under ten times. The V and J genes are TRBV29-1 and TRBJ2-3, with 8 bases lining up with TRBD2. The J segment lost 2 bases and the V segment lost 7 bases, leaving 11 bases of the junction unmatched. CDR1 is SQVTM, CDR2 ANQGSEA, per germline. This CDR3 region has 15 residues. The CDR3 loop reads CSAIWAGGPTDTQYF. The CDR3, as DNA: TGCAGCGCTATTTGGGCGGGGGGCCCCACAGATACGCAGTATTTT.

The rearrangement links TRBV28 to TRBJ1-2; D gene unclear. The CDR3 covers 12 residues. V was cut by 2 bases and J by 7 bases, with 8 bases left in between. Germline V lookup: CDR1 MDHEN, CDR2 SYDVKM. The CDR3: CASSLESAGYTF. CDR3 coding DNA: TGTGCCAGCAGTTTAGAGTCTGCTGGCTACACCTTC.

V gene TRBV10-2 combines with J gene TRBJ1-1, with TRBD1 as a possible D gene (6 bases). CDR3 size: 12 residues. The V and J ends lost 6 bases and 5 bases respectively, with 10 bases between them. CDR1 and CDR2 (germline): WSHSY, SAAADI. This CDR3 is CASRGQLTEAFF. The CDR3 DNA sequence: TGCGCCAGCAGGGGACAATTAACTGAAGCTTTCTTT.

The chain carries TRBV19 and TRBJ2-3; 10 bases are shared with TRBD2. This CDR3 spans 16 amino acids. V was pared by 3 bases and J by 5 bases, with 8 bases of the junction left unmatched. Germline loops: CDR1 LNHDA, CDR2 SQIVND (reference sequence). The CDR3 region is CASSIPGLASGDTQYF. The DNA for the CDR3 is TGTGCCAGTAGTATTCCGGGACTAGCGAGTGGAGATACGCAGTATTTT.

This sequence joins TRBV28 and TRBJ2-7, with 7 bases matching TRBD1. CDR3 length: 13 amino acids. V gave up 6 bases and J gave up 3 bases; unmatched junction bases: 5. Germline lookup yields CDR1 MDHEN and CDR2 SYDVKM. For the CDR3, the DNA is TGTGCCAGCAGCTCGGGACAGTTCTACGAGCAGTACTTC. As protein: CASSSGQFYEQYF.

This clone was observed a handful of times. The chain recombines TRBV19 with TRBJ1-5; D possibly corresponds to TRBD1 (5 bases). Trimming cost V 7 bases and J 2 bases, with 21 bases left between them. Germline V gene sequence: CDR1 LNHDA, CDR2 SQIVND (reference sequence). There are 17 residues in the CDR3. The CDR3 loop reads CASTPPSHAGGNQPQHF. DNA for the CDR3: TGTGCCAGTACCCCCCCCTCCCACGCGGGGGGCAATCAGCCCCAGCATTTT. Drawing the rest from reference TRBV19 and TRBJ1-5, the complete variable domain is DGGITQSPKYLFRKEGQNVTLSCEQNLNHDAMYWYRQDPGQGLRLIYYSQIVNDFQKGDIAEGYSVSREKKESFPLTVTSAQKNPTAFYLCASTPPSHAGGNQPQHFGDGTRLSIL.

This clone has a count of ten or more. The gene calls are TRBV7-9 and TRBJ2-1; 10 bases line up with TRBD2. Germline V gene data show CDR1 as SEHNR and CDR2 as FQNEAQ (reference sequence). The ends lost 5 bases at V and 2 bases at J; junction bases unmatched: 6. The CDR3 is 16 amino acids. The CDR3 nucleotides read TGTGCCAGCAGCCTCCTAGCGGGGGTTACCTACAATGAGCAGTTCTTC. Protein product: CASSLLAGVTYNEQFF.

CDR3 region: CASSQQGSGHSTDTQYF. The CDR3 DNA sequence: TGCGCCAGCAGCCAACAGGGGTCGGGACACAGCACAGATACGCAGTATTTT. The chain has TRBV4-1 and TRBJ2-3; TRBD1 might be the D (6 bases). Germline V gene data show CDR1 as MGHRA and CDR2 as YSYEKL. The CDR3 has 17 amino acids. V lost 2 bases to trimming and J lost 0 bases, with 15 bases between them.

The chain carries TRBV19 and TRBJ1-5; 8 positions agree with TRBD1. CDR1 is LNHDA, CDR2 SQIVND, per germline (reference sequence). The V segment lost 6 bases and the J segment 7 bases; nucleotides outside the gene matches: 5. The CDR3 has 13 residues. CDR3 protein: CASSGQGTQPQHF. CDR3 nucleotide sequence: TGTGCCAGTAGCGGACAGGGAACCCAGCCCCAGCATTTT.

This clone was detected a few times. This chain's CDR3 is CASTILDSPQETQYF. DNA of the CDR3: TGCGCCAGCACCATACTGGACAGCCCCCAAGAGACCCAGTACTTC. This chain connects TRBV10-1 to TRBJ2-5, with D possibly being TRBD1 (6 bases). This CDR3 comprises 15 residues. Trimming took 7 bases from V and 1 from J, leaving 16 bases between them. Germline CDR1 reads WNHNN; CDR2 reads SYGVQD (reference sequence).

The chain couples TRBV7-2 to TRBJ1-2, with a weak D call TRBD1 (6 bases). Trimming cost V 1 base and J 8 bases, with 14 bases left between them. Germline assignment: CDR1 SGHTA and CDR2 FQGNSA. The CDR3 is 14 residues long. CDR3 nucleotides: TGTGCCAGCAGCTTAGAAGCAGGGGAGAGAGGCTACACCTTC. Amino acids: CASSLEAGERGYTF. Looking up the rest from reference TRBV7-2 and TRBJ1-2 gives the full variable domain: GAGVSQSPSNKVTEKGKDVELRCDPISGHTALYWYRQSLGQGLEFLIYFQGNSAPDKSGLPSDRFSAERTGGSVSTLTIQRTQQEDSAVYLCASSLEAGERGYTFGSGTRLTVV.

The gene calls are TRBV19 and TRBJ2-5, with 8 positions matching TRBD1. The CDR3 spans 14 residues. The trim removed 3 bases at V and 5 bases at J, leaving 5 bases unmatched. Germline V gene lookup returns CDR1 LNHDA and CDR2 SQIVND (reference sequence). The DNA for the CDR3 is TGTGCCAGTAGTATGGGGACAGGCCCCGAGACCCAGTACTTC. It is translated as CASSMGTGPETQYF.

The V call is TRBV6-5, the J call TRBJ2-3, with 7 nucleotides matching TRBD1. The CDR3 totals 13 residues. Germline assignment: CDR1 MNHEY and CDR2 SVGAGI. The CDR3 DNA reads as TGTGCAGTCGAGGGGGCCTCGGCAGATACGCAGTATTTT. Translation gives CAVEGASADTQYF.

The gene calls are TRBV5-1 and TRBJ2-1, with D maybe TRBD1 (6 bases). Germline loops: CDR1 SGHRS, CDR2 YFSETQ. With 4 bases removed from V and 3 bases from J, the gap between germline ends came to 8 bases. The CDR3 runs to 13 residues. For the CDR3, the DNA is TGCGCCAGCAGCCTGGACAGCTACAATGAGCAGTTCTTC. Its translation: CASSLDSYNEQFF. The full variable domain, its missing parts supplied by reference TRBV5-1 and TRBJ2-1, is KAGVTQTPRYLIKTRGQQVTLSCSPISGHRSVSWYQQTPGQGLQFLFEYFSETQRNKGNFPGRFSGRQFSNSRSEMNVSTLELGDSALYLCASSLDSYNEQFFGPGTRLTVL.

This chain joins TRBV27 and TRBJ2-5; 13 bases are shared with TRBD2. The CDR3 is 15 residues long. The V segment lost 6 bases and the J segment 2 bases; nucleotides outside the gene matches: 3. CDR1 is MNHEY, CDR2 SMNVEV, per germline (reference sequence). This CDR3 reads CASSTLAGGQETQYF. In DNA, the CDR3 is TGTGCCAGCAGCACACTAGCGGGGGGGCAAGAGACCCAGTACTTC.

This chain joins TRBV7-9 and TRBJ1-5; 8 bases align to TRBD1. CDR1 is SEHNR, CDR2 FQNEAQ, per germline (reference sequence). The CDR3 runs 15 residues. V gave up 5 bases and J gave up 4 bases; unmatched junction bases: 7. CDR3 DNA sequence: TGTGCCAGCAGCCCAATCACAGGGGGGAATCAGCCCCAGCATTTT. This translates into CASSPITGGNQPQHF. The variable domain in full, completed from reference TRBV7-9 and TRBJ1-5, reads DTGVSQNPRHKITKRGQNVTFRCDPISEHNRLYWYRQTLGQGPEFLTYFQNEAQLEKSRLLSDRFSAERPKGSFSTLEIQRTEQGDSAMYLCASSPITGGNQPQHFGDGTRLSIL.

The CDR3 reads CASSLAGINSPLHF. Here the CDR3 DNA reads TGTGCCAGCAGCCTCGCCGGGATAAATTCACCCCTCCACTTT. The rearrangement joins TRBV3-1 (or the pseudogene TRBV3-2) to TRBJ1-6; unclear D gene. From germline, CDR1 is LGHDT and CDR2 YNNKEL (reference sequence). The CDR3 consists of 14 residues. Trimming stripped 4 bases from V and 7 bases from J, with 11 bases between.

The chain joins TRBV19 to TRBJ1-1, with D hard to call. The CDR3 is made up of 15 amino acids. With 4 bases removed from V and 1 base from J, the gap between germline ends came to 13 bases. CDR1 LNHDA and CDR2 SQIVND come from the germline V gene (reference sequence). CDR3 sequence (DNA): TGTGCCAGTAGTAGGAGGGAGTCGGCGAACACTGAAGCTTTCTTT. Residues: CASSRRESANTEAFF.

This clone was counted a few times. The chain joins TRBV12-3 or TRBV12-4 to TRBJ1-6; 8 nucleotides align to TRBD1. This CDR3 has 12 amino acids. Losses at the gene ends were 6 bases for V and 17 bases for J; bases not matched to a gene: 9. CDR3 coding DNA: TGTGCCAGCAGAGGACAGGGACCACTTATCCACTTT. Its protein product is CASRGQGPLIHF.

The chain has TRBV7-8 and TRBJ1-1; TRBD1 matches 10 bases. CDR1 is SGHVS and CDR2 is FQNEAQ in the germline V gene. V lost 5 bases to trimming and J lost 5 bases; unmatched junction nucleotides: 5. The CDR3 runs 14 residues. The CDR3 DNA is TGTGCCAGCAGCATCCGGGACAGGGGTACTGAAGCTTTCTTT. Protein: CASSIRDRGTEAFF.

The chain links TRBV4-1 to TRBJ2-3, with TRBD2 as a possible D gene (5 bases). Trimming took 6 bases from V and 4 from J, leaving 14 bases between them. Germline V CDR1 and CDR2: MGHRA, YSYEKL. CDR3 size: 14 residues. The chain's CDR3 is CASRSGNWADTQYF. The CDR3 DNA reads TGCGCCAGCAGATCCGGGAATTGGGCAGATACGCAGTATTTT.

The V and J genes are TRBV19 and TRBJ2-2, with TRBD1 identical over 7 bases. This CDR3 spans 15 amino acids. Germline CDR1 reads LNHDA; CDR2 reads SQIVND (reference sequence). V lost 1 base and J lost 6; bases outside the gene matches: 5. The CDR3 DNA sequence: TGTGCCAGTAGTATAGCGGCAGGGGGATCCGGGGAGCTGTTTTTT. Translation gives CASSIAAGGSGELFF. Supplemented by reference TRBV19 and TRBJ2-2, the full variable domain reads DGGITQSPKYLFRKEGQNVTLSCEQNLNHDAMYWYRQDPGQGLRLIYYSQIVNDFQKGDIAEGYSVSREKKESFPLTVTSAQKNPTAFYLCASSIAAGGSGELFFGEGSRLTVL.

The gene calls are TRBV5-4 and TRBJ2-3; 7 nucleotides line up with TRBD2. The germline gives CDR1 SGHNT, CDR2 YYREEE (reference sequence). J gave up 4 bases and V 2 bases, and 7 bases lay outside the gene matches. The CDR3 runs to 15 residues. The DNA of the CDR3 is TGTGCCAGCAGCTTTTACGGGGGGACGGCAGATACGCAGTATTTT. Protein: CASSFYGGTADTQYF. The full variable domain, with the rest looked up from reference TRBV5-4 and TRBJ2-3, is ETGVTQSPTHLIKTRGQQVTLRCSSQSGHNTVSWYQQALGQGPQFIFQYYREEENGRGNFPPRFSGLQFPNYSSELNVNALELDDSALYLCASSFYGGTADTQYFGPGTRLTVL.

The chain is built from TRBV6-4 and TRBJ2-7; 12 positions match TRBD2. Germline V CDR1 and CDR2: MRHNA, SNTAGT. The CDR3 has 14 residues. Trimming at V came to 7 bases and at J to 4 bases, leaving 5 bases not matched to a gene. CDR3 coding DNA: TGTGCCAGCAAACTAGCGGGGGGCGAATACGAGCAGTACGTC. This translates into CASKLAGGEYEQYV.

The V gene is TRBV15, the J gene TRBJ2-3; unclear D gene. CDR3 size: 14 residues. Per the germline V gene, CDR1 is LNHNV and CDR2 is YYDKDF (reference sequence). V shed 1 base and J shed 4 bases, with 9 bases lying between them. Written as DNA, the CDR3 is TGTGCCACCAGCAGAGGGCAGATCCCAGATACGCAGTATTTT. This translates into CATSRGQIPDTQYF.